What follows is one T cell receptor beta chain and its context. Which antigen it targets is not known. Base qualities are not provided; no much larger clone lies one nucleotide away. This specimen comes from a study of CD8 T cells in Susac syndrome (dated by TCRdb to the late 2010s). Study-wide context: The study used repertoire sequencing to test whether antigen drove CD8+ T cell activation and differentiation in Susac syndrome.

RNA was extracted using the RNeasy kit, and about 0.45 to 1 ug of the RNA was reverse transcribed with random hexamers. The immunoSEQ multiplex PCR assay, which covers 54 Vbeta and 13 Jbeta segments, was used to amplify TCR beta CDR3 regions. To correct PCR amplification bias, a synthetic template baseline was used for both primer optimization and computational correction. In the paper's pipeline: Reads were assigned to V, D and J genes according to IMGT and analyzed in immunoSEQ Analyzer, with only productive sequences retained. Clonality was computed as one minus Shannon entropy normalized by log2 of the number of productive unique sequences. For each patient and control, public and private clones were evaluated within the 100 most prevalent clones. A clone was defined as Susac-specific if it was absent from the healthy and MS cohorts, from approximately 980 published viral clones and from other ImmuneACCESS disease sequences. Clones were called with MiXCR by TCRdb after fastp trimmed the public reads at Q25, and only in-frame beta chains were retained. Each entry merges the rows of one CDR3 protein and shows their most common DNA and genes. It is TCRdb's table, rather than the study itself, that gives the V and J calls and clone size. This sample holds over 150,000 distinct CDR3 sequences; 93% were observed only once. The ten largest clones represent 0.09% to 0.1% of the sample.

On the study overall, not on this receptor specifically: The number of individuals in the TCR sequencing and HLA analysis was acknowledged as relatively small.

Peripheral blood CD8+ and CD4+ T cells from healthy donors, Susac syndrome patients and multiple sclerosis patients were profiled using high-throughput TCR beta sequencing. The multiple sclerosis controls were treatment-naive patients who had stable or active relapsing-remitting disease and met the revised McDonald criteria. Bulk CD8+ and CD4+ T cells were purified by magnetic negative isolation, whereas CD8+ TEMRA cells were enriched by FACS. Blood was collected in EDTA tubes and processed within 24 hours, with PBMCs isolated through density gradient centrifugation. PBMCs intended for TCR sequencing were cryopreserved in liquid nitrogen and were subsequently thawed in a 37 degrees C water bath. The sorted or isolated CD4+, CD8+ and CD8+ TEMRA cells reached a purity of at least 90%. The sequence came from a human donor with multiple sclerosis. What was sequenced was CD4+ T cells from PBMCs.

The CDR3 loop reads CASSTPPTGELFF. The DNA reads as follows: TGTGCCAGCAGTACCCCACCAACCGGGGAGCTGTTTTTT. In this chain, TRBV12-3 or TRBV12-4 is recombined with TRBJ2-2; the D gene identity is not certain. V sheds 5 bases and J sheds 5 bases, leaving 9 bases between their ends. The CDR3 runs 13 amino acids, cysteine and phenylalanine included. Just the 39-base CDR3 DNA is kept, in frame starting at base 1.